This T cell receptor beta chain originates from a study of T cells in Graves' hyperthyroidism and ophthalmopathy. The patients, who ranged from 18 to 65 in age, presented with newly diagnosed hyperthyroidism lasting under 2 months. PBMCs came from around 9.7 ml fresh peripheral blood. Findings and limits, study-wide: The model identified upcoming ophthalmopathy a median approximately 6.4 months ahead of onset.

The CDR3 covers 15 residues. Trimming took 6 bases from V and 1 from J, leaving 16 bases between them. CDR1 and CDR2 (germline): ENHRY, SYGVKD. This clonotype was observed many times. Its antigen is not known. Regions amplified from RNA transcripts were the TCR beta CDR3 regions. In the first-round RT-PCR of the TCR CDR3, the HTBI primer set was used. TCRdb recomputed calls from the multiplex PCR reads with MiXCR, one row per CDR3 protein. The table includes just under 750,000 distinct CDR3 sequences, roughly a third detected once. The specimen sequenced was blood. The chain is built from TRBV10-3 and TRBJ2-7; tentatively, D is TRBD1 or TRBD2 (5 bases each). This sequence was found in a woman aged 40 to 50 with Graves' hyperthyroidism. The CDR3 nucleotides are TGTGCCATCAGAGCCTCCGGGACGGTGTCCTACGAGCAGTACTTC. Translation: CAIRASGTVSYEQYF.